The 8 T cell receptor beta chains in this list originate from one sample, sequenced in a study of blood T cells in healthy people across ages. Next came a second PCR, run for about 6 to 11 cycles, which used a sample-barcoded 5' primer along with a J-beta primer mix. In TCRdb, the 5' RACE reads were re-called with MiXCR into one record per CDR3 protein. The sample records 450,000 to 600,000 distinct CDR3 sequences, 25% to 35% being singletons. The same data also contributed to another study, on T cells of mothers and their children.

Source material: blood. These receptors were obtained from a boy between 2 and 10 years old in good health.

V is TRBV7-2 and J is TRBJ2-5, with unresolved D. The J call is doubtful: the DNA matches TRBJ2-1 better. The germline gives CDR1 SGHTA, CDR2 FQGNSA. This CDR3 has 12 amino acids. Here the CDR3 reads CASSGLGYEQFF. The DNA for the CDR3 is TGTGCCAGCAGCGGCCTAGGGTATGAGCAGTTCTTC.

The genes are TRBV10-2 and TRBJ2-2, with D unclear. Germline loops: CDR1 WSHSY, CDR2 SAAADI. Trimming stripped 8 bases from V and 0 bases from J, with 13 bases between. This CDR3 comprises 15 residues. CDR3 sequence (DNA): TGCGCCAGCTACAAAGGCGGTTCGAACACCGGGGAGCTGTTTTTT. Amino acid sequence: CASYKGGSNTGELFF.

The chain has TRBV7-2 and TRBJ2-3, with TRBD2 matching 10 bases. The CDR3 has 17 residues. Unmatched junction bases numbered 10, after V lost 4 bases and J lost 3 bases. Germline loops: CDR1 SGHTA, CDR2 FQGNSA. This CDR3 is CASSSGGAGGLTDTQYF. In DNA, the CDR3 is TGTGCCAGCAGCTCGGGGGGAGCGGGGGGGCTAACAGATACGCAGTATTTT. Together with reference TRBV7-2 and TRBJ2-3, the CDR3 gives the full variable domain: GAGVSQSPSNKVTEKGKDVELRCDPISGHTALYWYRQSLGQGLEFLIYFQGNSAPDKSGLPSDRFSAERTGGSVSTLTIQRTQQEDSAVYLCASSSGGAGGLTDTQYFGPGTRLTVL.

V usage is TRBV7-2 and J usage is TRBJ1-2; no reliable D call. The CDR3 totals 13 residues. Germline V lookup: CDR1 SGHTA, CDR2 FQGNSA. The V end was cut by 5 bases, the J end by 6 bases, with 13 bases between. The CDR3 reads CASSPVLGHGYTF. CDR3 nucleotide sequence: TGTGCCAGCAGCCCAGTTCTCGGCCATGGCTACACCTTC.

This clonotype occurred a few times. This rearrangement joins TRBV27 to TRBJ2-5; 8 positions match TRBD1. The tail of the sequence fits TRBJ2-1 better, so the J call may be wrong. Germline V gene data show CDR1 as MNHEY and CDR2 as SMNVEV (reference sequence). The CDR3 loop spans 15 amino acids. The CDR3 DNA sequence: TGTGCCAGCAGTTTACGTGGACAGGGTAGGAATGAGCAGTTCTTC. It translates to CASSLRGQGRNEQFF.

This clonotype came up a few times. The gene calls are TRBV3-1 and TRBJ2-5; D call uncertain. The end of the DNA aligns better with TRBJ2-7, so the J call may be wrong. This CDR3 contains 15 residues. Germline-derived CDR1 and CDR2 are LGHDT and YNNKEL (reference sequence). CDR3 sequence reads: CASSPGPSPYYEQYF. The CDR3 DNA follows: TGTGCCAGCAGCCCAGGACCGTCCCCCTACTACGAGCAGTACTTC.

The chain couples TRBV6-2 or TRBV6-3 to TRBJ2-6, with D hard to call. The CDR3 consists of 15 residues. Germline V gene sequence: CDR1 MNHEY, CDR2 SVGEGT. V lost 0 bases and J lost 1, with 4 bases in between. The CDR3 here is CASSYSGSGANVLTF. The CDR3 bases are TGTGCCAGCAGTTACTCGGGGTCTGGGGCCAACGTCCTGACTTTC.

The chain couples TRBV5-4 to TRBJ2-4; TRBD1 or TRBD2 may be the D gene (6 bases each). From germline, CDR1 is SGHNT and CDR2 YYREEE (reference sequence). The V end lost 3 bases, the J end lost 9 bases, and 16 bases lay between the germline ends. CDR3 length: 14 amino acids. CDR3 loop: CASSSASGAGIQYF. Here the CDR3 DNA reads TGTGCCAGCAGCTCAGCTTCGGGGGCAGGCATTCAGTACTTC. The full variable domain, completed using reference TRBV5-4 and TRBJ2-4, is ETGVTQSPTHLIKTRGQQVTLRCSSQSGHNTVSWYQQALGQGPQFIFQYYREEENGRGNFPPRFSGLQFPNYSSELNVNALELDDSALYLCASSSASGAGIQYFGAGTRLSVL.